This T cell receptor beta chain was captured in a study of identical twins (dated by TCRdb to 2016 to 2017). Study-level background: The study deep-sequenced TCR alpha and beta repertoires from monozygotic twins, unrelated adults of various ages and cord blood to test whether fetal clonotypes persist. To rule out contamination, replicate twin experiments were performed at different times with different library preparation protocols.

CDR1 and CDR2, looked up from the germline V gene, are WSHSY and SAAADI. A distance of 15 bases separates the germline ends of V and J, which lose 3 bases and 7 bases respectively. Including the terminal cysteine and phenylalanine, the CDR3 comprises 14 residues. CDR3 DNA only is kept here, 42 bases in frame from base 1. Library construction relied on 5' RACE. The run used an Illumina HiSeq 2000. Template switching introduced a universal primer binding site; the final cDNA contained a unique molecular identifier, enabling accurate counting of TCR cDNA molecules. Specific primers in the conserved constant-segment region were used to synthesize first-strand cDNA for TCR alpha and beta chains. To control for contamination, each cDNA library was double barcoded with a SMART-Mk sample barcode plus Illumina barcodes. TruSeq adapter sequences, together with Illumina sample barcodes, were added in two successive PCR steps. The TCR alpha and beta cDNA libraries were sequenced on the Illumina HiSeq platform using custom primers. The original pipeline was this. Raw reads were processed with MiGEC to extract unique molecular identifiers, and MiXCR was used to determine CDR3 positions. For each individual, recombination models were inferred using an EM algorithm with the repgenHMM and IGoR tools. The tcR package in R was used for shared clonotype analysis, with sharing normalized by the product of cloneset sizes. Out-of-frame nonproductive sequences were analyzed to study raw recombination free of thymic and clonal selection effects. Using fastp trimming at Q25 and MiXCR clonotype assembly, TCRdb reanalyzed the public sequencing data and kept in-frame beta chains. Entries that share a CDR3 protein sequence are merged under the most common genes and DNA. TCRdb, not the original authors, processed these V and J calls. Across this sample there are 450,000 or so distinct CDR3 sequences, with approximately 17% seen only once. In total, the top ten clones hold roughly 12% of the sample.

Turning to this clonotype: Its target antigen remains unknown. No clone much larger than this one lies a single base away; base qualities are absent.

Every donor in the study was a healthy Caucasian. Three unrelated non-twin adults were additionally sequenced: a male aged 18 to 29, a male aged 50 to 60 and a female aged 50 to 60. Miltenyi CD45RO+ enrichment and human naive T-cell isolation kits were used to isolate memory (CD45RO+) and naive T cells from PBMC. General conclusions and limits of the study: Out-of-frame TCR alpha sequences shared between twins showed an excess of low generation-probability sequences compared with coincidental sharing between unrelated individuals. Recombination models systematically underestimated out-of-frame TCR alpha sharing in monozygotic twins but agreed with sharing between unrelated individuals. Abundant cord blood beta clonotypes had fewer insertions, young adult naive repertoires showed a similar but weaker trend, and memory repertoires showed no such trend. Invariant T cells such as MAIT and iNKT could partly confound zero-insertion analyses, though diverse VJ usage argued against this for most clonotypes. Because the same donors could not be followed over many years, the conclusions relied on cross-sectional statistical analysis. A weaker excess of twin sharing was found in beta out-of-frame sequences because the signal-to-noise ratio was lowered by fewer shared sequences.

The receptor comes from a man aged 45 to 65 in good health. The sequence joins TRBV10-2 to TRBJ2-5, with no confidently assigned D gene. Sequenced: naive T cells sorted from blood. What the cell subset or site label conveys for this sample: cells isolated with a human naive T-cell isolation kit. The nucleotide sequence reads TGCGCCAGCAGTGAAGCTTCGGCCATGGGGACCCAGTACTTC. It encodes CASSEASAMGTQYF.